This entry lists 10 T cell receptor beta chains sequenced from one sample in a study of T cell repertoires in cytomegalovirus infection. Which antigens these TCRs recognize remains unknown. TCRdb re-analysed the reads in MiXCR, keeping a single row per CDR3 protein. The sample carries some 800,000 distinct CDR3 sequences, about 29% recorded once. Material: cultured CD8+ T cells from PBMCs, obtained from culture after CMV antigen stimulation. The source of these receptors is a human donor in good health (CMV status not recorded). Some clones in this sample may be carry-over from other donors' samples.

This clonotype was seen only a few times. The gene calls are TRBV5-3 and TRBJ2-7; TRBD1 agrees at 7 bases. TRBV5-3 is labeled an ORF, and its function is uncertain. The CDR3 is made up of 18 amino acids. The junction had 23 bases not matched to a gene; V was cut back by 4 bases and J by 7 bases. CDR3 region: CARSRIMDDRASVGEQYV. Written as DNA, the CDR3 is TGTGCCAGAAGCCGTATAATGGACGACAGGGCCAGTGTCGGGGAGCAGTACGTC.

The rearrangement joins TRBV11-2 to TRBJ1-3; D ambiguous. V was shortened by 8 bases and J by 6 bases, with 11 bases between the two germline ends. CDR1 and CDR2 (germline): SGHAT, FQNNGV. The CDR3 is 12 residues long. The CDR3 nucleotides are TGTGCCAGCGCGTCTTGGGAAAACACCATATATTTT. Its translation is CASASWENTIYF.

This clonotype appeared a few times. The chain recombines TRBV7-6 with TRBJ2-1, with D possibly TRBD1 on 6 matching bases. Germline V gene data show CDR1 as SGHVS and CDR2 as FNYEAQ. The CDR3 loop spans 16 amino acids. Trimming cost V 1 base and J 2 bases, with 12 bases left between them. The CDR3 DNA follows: TGTGCCAGCAGCTTAGTATCGGCAGGGGCCTACAATGAGCAGTTCTTC. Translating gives CASSLVSAGAYNEQFF.

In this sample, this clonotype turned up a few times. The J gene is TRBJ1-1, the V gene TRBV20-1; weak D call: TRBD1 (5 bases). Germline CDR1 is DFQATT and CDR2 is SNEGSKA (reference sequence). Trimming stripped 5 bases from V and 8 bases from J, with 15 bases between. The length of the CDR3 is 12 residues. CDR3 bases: TGCAGTGCTGGTCCCTCCGGGACCGAAGCTTTCTTT. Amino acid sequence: CSAGPSGTEAFF.

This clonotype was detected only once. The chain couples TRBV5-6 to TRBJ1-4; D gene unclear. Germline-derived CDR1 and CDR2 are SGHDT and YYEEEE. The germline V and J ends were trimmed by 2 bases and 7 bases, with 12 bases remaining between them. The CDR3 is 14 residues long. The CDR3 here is CASSFGLPGEKLFF. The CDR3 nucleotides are TGTGCCAGCAGCTTCGGACTGCCGGGTGAAAAACTGTTTTTT.

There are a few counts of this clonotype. CDR3: CASSYSDRRVNTQYF. The CDR3, as DNA: TGTGCCAGCAGTTACTCGGATAGGAGGGTTAATACGCAGTATTTT. The chain employs TRBV6-2 or TRBV6-3 and TRBJ2-3; possible D gene TRBD2, 6 bases. The CDR3 totals 15 residues. V dropped 0 bases and J dropped 7 bases, with 14 bases sitting between them. CDR1 and CDR2 from the germline V gene are MNHEY and SVGEGT.

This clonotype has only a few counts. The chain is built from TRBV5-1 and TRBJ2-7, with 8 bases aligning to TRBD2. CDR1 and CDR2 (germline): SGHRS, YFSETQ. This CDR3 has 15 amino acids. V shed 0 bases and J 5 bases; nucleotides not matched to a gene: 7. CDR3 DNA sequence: TGCGCCAGCAGCTTGGGAGGCGGGGGGTACGACGAGCAGTACTTC. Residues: CASSLGGGGYDEQYF.

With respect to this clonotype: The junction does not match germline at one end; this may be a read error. CDR3 sequence: CASSQKRGGAGGTPYNEQFF. The CDR3, as DNA: TGTGCCAGCAGCCAAAAAAGAGGGGGAGCGGGGGGAACCCCCTACAATGAGCAGTTCTTC. This rearrangement joins TRBV4-1 to TRBJ2-1, with TRBD2 matching 9 bases. CDR3 length: 20 amino acids. In germline, CDR1 is MGHRA, CDR2 YSYEKL.

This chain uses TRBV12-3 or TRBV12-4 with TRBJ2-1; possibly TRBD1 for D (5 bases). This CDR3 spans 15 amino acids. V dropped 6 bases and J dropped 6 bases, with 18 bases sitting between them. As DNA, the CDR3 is TGTGCCAGCAGCTCTTCAGGGCTTGTTTTCAATGAGCAGTTCTTC. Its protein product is CASSSSGLVFNEQFF.

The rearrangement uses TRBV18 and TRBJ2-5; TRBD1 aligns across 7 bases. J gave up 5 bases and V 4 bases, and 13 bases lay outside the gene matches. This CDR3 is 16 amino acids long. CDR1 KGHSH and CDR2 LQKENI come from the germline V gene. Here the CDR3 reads CASSLAGQVNLETQYF. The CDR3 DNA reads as TGTGCCAGCTCACTAGCCGGACAGGTGAATCTGGAGACCCAGTACTTC.